This TCR beta chain was obtained from a study of T cells in Graves' hyperthyroidism and ophthalmopathy. This clonotype was observed a few times. Its specificity is unknown. Sequence at one end of the junction differs from germline and may be a read error. Study results and caveats: A model of 13 V-J pairs discriminated ophthalmopathy from stable hyperthyroidism.

The source material, RNA transcripts, was used to amplify TCR beta CDR3 regions. HTBI primers were the set used in a first-round RT-PCR of the TCR CDR3. TCRdb fed the multiplex PCR reads into MiXCR, producing one record per CDR3 protein. The repertoire holds about 340,000 distinct CDR3 sequences, with about 18% as singletons. Patients showing uncontrolled infection, other autoimmune disease, pregnancy or lactation were ineligible. The CDR3 loop spans 15 amino acids. Germline V gene lookup returns CDR1 SGHRS and CDR2 YFSETQ. The material sequenced was blood. The chain links TRBV5-1 to TRBJ2-1; D is ambiguous. This sequence was found in a woman between 50 and 59 years old with Graves' hyperthyroidism. The CDR3 nucleotides read TGCGCCAGCAGCTTGGAAAGGAACTCCTACAATGAACAGTTCTTC. Its protein is CASSLERNSYNEQFF.